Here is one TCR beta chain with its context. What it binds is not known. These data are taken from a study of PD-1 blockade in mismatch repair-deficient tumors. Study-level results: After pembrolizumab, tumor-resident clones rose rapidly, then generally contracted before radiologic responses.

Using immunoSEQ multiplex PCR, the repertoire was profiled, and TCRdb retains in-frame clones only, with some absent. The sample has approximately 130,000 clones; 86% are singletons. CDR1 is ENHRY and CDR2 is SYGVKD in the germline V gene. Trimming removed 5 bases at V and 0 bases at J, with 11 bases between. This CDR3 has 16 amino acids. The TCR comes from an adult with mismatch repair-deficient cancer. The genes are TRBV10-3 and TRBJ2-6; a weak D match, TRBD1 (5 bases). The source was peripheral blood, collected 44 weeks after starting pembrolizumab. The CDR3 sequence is CAISKDRSSGANVLTF. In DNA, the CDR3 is TGTGCCATCAGTAAAGACAGAAGCTCTGGGGCCAACGTCCTGACTTTC.